Ten or more counts support the clone carrying this TCR beta chain. Its target is not known. Time point meaning: longitudinal time-point 2. A blood bank in Maryland, USA, provided the volunteers who served as healthy controls. Unsorted libraries came from 2 million PBMCs stored at -80 °C. This CDR3 is 17 amino acids long. V was pared by 5 bases and J by 0 bases, with 10 bases of the junction left unmatched. Germline-derived CDR1 and CDR2 are SGHRS and YFSETQ. This specimen comes from a study of neurological immune-mediated disorders. Each TCR transcript was tagged with a 10-nucleotide random UMI during 5'RACE. TCRdb recomputed calls from the 5' RACE reads with MiXCR, one row per CDR3 protein. The sample holds over 55,000 distinct CDR3 sequences, roughly 9.8% seen once. Study findings and constraints: HTLV-1-associated myelopathy had the most TCR clonal expansion, while multiple sclerosis had the least, a level that fell below healthy controls.

Sequencing used PBMCs. The rearrangement uses TRBV5-1 and TRBJ2-2; 7 positions agree with TRBD1. The source of this sequence is a man younger than 45 in good health. Here the CDR3 DNA reads TGCGCCAGCAGGATTATCGACAGGGCGACGAACACCGGGGAGCTGTTTTTT. Its translation: CASRIIDRATNTGELFF.